This T cell receptor (beta chain) was identified during a study of blood T cell repertoires in COVID-19. The germline CDR1 and CDR2 sequences are SGHVS and FQNEAQ. This CDR3 is 12 amino acids long. Trimming stripped 3 bases from V and 7 bases from J, with 8 bases between. Profiling relied on immunoSEQ multiplex PCR, and the TCRdb table lists in-frame clones only, not all of them. This table holds 250,000 to 300,000 clones, about 81% found once. The sequence came from a man younger than 45 with acute COVID-19. The chain uses TRBV7-8 and TRBJ2-3, with a tentative D call TRBD2 (5 bases). Sequenced material: PBMCs or T cells enriched from blood (not recorded which). The CDR3 loop reads CASSFVGNTQYF. CDR3 nucleotides: TGTGCCAGCAGCTTCGTCGGGAATACGCAGTATTTT.